A single sample gave rise to the 22 T cell receptor beta chains below, sequenced in a study of T-cell reconstitution after alpha-beta-depleted transplantation in children. Unique molecular identifiers were used in preparing the TCRbeta library. In TCRdb, the PCR reads were re-called with MiXCR into one record per CDR3 protein. This sample has 700,000 to 950,000 distinct CDR3 sequences, with approximately 15% found just once. The starting material was PBMCs, mostly from graft donor cells, obtained 360 days after TCRalphabeta/CD19-depleted stem cell transplant. Receptors were obtained from a male patient younger than 18 who had a stem cell transplant for acute lymphoblastic leukemia, so the T cells may come from the graft donor.

The V and J genes are TRBV5-5 and TRBJ2-3; TRBD1 matches 10 bases. The ends lost 1 base at V and 4 bases at J; junction bases unmatched: 6. CDR3 size: 16 residues. The germline CDR1 and CDR2 sequences are SGHKS and YYEKEE (reference sequence). CDR3 DNA: TGTGCCAGCAGCTTGAGGACAGGGGGTGACCCAGATACGCAGTATTTT. Its translation: CASSLRTGGDPDTQYF.

This clonotype has just a few counts. The chain recombines TRBV18 with TRBJ1-1, with no clear D. Germline lookup yields CDR1 KGHSH and CDR2 LQKENI. The CDR3 totals 15 residues. With 2 bases removed from V and 1 base from J, the gap between germline ends came to 11 bases. DNA for the CDR3: TGTGCCAGCTCACCAATCGGGATGGGGAACACTGAAGCTTTCTTT. It encodes CASSPIGMGNTEAFF.

This clonotype was seen ten or more times. The chain recombines TRBV29-1 with TRBJ1-1; D gene uncertain. The CDR3 consists of 14 residues. V lost 0 bases and J lost 2, with 10 bases in between. The germline V gene has CDR1 SQVTM and CDR2 ANQGSEA. CDR3 coding DNA: TGCAGCGTTGAAGATGACACCAGAAACACTGAAGCTTTCTTT. This codes for CSVEDDTRNTEAFF.

V is TRBV20-1 and J is TRBJ2-1, with D perhaps TRBD1 (7 bases). Trimming shortened V by 6 bases and J by 6 bases, and 21 bases separated the two germline ends. This CDR3 region has 15 residues. Germline V gene lookup returns CDR1 DFQATT and CDR2 SNEGSKA (reference sequence). CDR3 DNA sequence: TGCAGTGCGAGCTCTAGCCCAGGGGGGCCCAATGAGCAGTTCTTC. Amino acid sequence: CSASSSPGGPNEQFF.

The rearrangement links TRBV29-1 to TRBJ2-7; 7 nucleotides agree with TRBD1. The trim removed 3 bases at V and 3 bases at J, leaving 5 bases unmatched. The CDR3 totals 13 residues. Germline CDR1 SQVTM, CDR2 ANQGSEA. CDR3 region: CSVEVRGIYEQYF. Written as DNA, the CDR3 is TGCAGCGTTGAGGTCAGGGGGATCTACGAGCAGTACTTC.

The chain couples TRBV3-1 to TRBJ1-3; D is ambiguous. Germline CDR1 and CDR2: LGHDT and YNNKEL (reference sequence). The CDR3 extends over 17 amino acids. V lost 3 bases and J lost 2, with 17 bases in between. The CDR3: CASSHFPSPEAGNTIYF. CDR3 bases: TGTGCCAGCAGCCATTTTCCCAGCCCGGAGGCTGGAAACACCATATATTTT.

This clonotype was seen ten or more times. The rearrangement links TRBV20-1 to TRBJ2-1; unclear D gene. Per the germline V gene, CDR1 is DFQATT and CDR2 is SNEGSKA (reference sequence). Between the trimmed V and J ends, which lost 8 bases and 4 bases, there was a span of 15 bases. The CDR3 length is 13 residues. CDR3 amino acids: CSTKVGDYNEQFF. The CDR3 coding sequence is TGCAGTACCAAGGTTGGGGATTACAATGAGCAGTTCTTC.

This chain joins TRBV4-1 and TRBJ2-2; D gene unclear. The CDR3 has 11 residues. From germline, CDR1 is MGHRA and CDR2 YSYEKL. The germline V and J ends were trimmed by 7 bases and 7 bases, with 7 bases remaining between them. CDR3 loop: CASTWGGELFF. CDR3 DNA: TGCGCCAGCACGTGGGGCGGGGAGCTGTTTTTT.

This clonotype turned up a few times. The chain uses TRBV27 and TRBJ2-7; a weak D match, TRBD2 (6 bases). Per germline, CDR1 MNHEY and CDR2 SMNVEV (reference sequence). Trimming took off 4 bases at V and 3 bases at J, with 16 bases between the two ends. The CDR3 is 15 amino acids. CDR3 protein: CASSSVGGLGYEQYF. CDR3 DNA sequence: TGTGCCAGCAGTTCCGTAGGAGGGTTGGGCTACGAGCAGTACTTC.

This clonotype was counted only a few times. CDR3 bases: TGTGCCAGCAGCTTAAAAGGGACAGGGAATCCCACCGGGGAGCTGTTTTTT. This codes for CASSLKGTGNPTGELFF. This rearrangement joins TRBV7-3 to TRBJ2-2, with 9 bases identical to TRBD1. The J segment lost 4 bases and the V segment lost 1 base, leaving 7 bases of the junction unmatched. This CDR3 is built from 17 residues. Germline V lookup: CDR1 SGHTA, CDR2 FQGTGA. Combining the CDR3 with reference TRBV7-3 and TRBJ2-2 gives the whole variable domain GAGVSQTPSNKVTEKGKYVELRCDPISGHTALYWYRQSLGQGPEFLIYFQGTGAADDSGLPNDRFFAVRPEGSVSTLKIQRTERGDSAVYLCASSLKGTGNPTGELFFGEGSRLTVL.

This clonotype was observed many times. The chain links TRBV5-1 to TRBJ2-2; 11 positions match TRBD2. Unmatched junction bases numbered 13, after V lost 6 bases and J lost 9 bases. Germline CDR1 SGHRS, CDR2 YFSETQ. CDR3 length: 16 residues. The CDR3 is CASTPTSGTARWELFF. The DNA of the CDR3 is TGCGCCAGCACGCCGACTAGCGGGACGGCCCGGTGGGAGCTGTTTTTT.

V gene TRBV18 combines with J gene TRBJ1-2; tentative D call: TRBD1 (5 bases). Germline V gene data show CDR1 as KGHSH and CDR2 as LQKENI. The CDR3 is 12 residues long. V was clipped by 4 bases and J by 6 bases, with 9 bases between them. The CDR3 DNA is TGTGCCAGCTCACTCCGACAGAATGGCTACACCTTC. Protein product: CASSLRQNGYTF. Based on the CDR3 plus reference TRBV18 and TRBJ1-2, the full variable domain is NAGVMQNPRHLVRRRGQEARLRCSPMKGHSHVYWYRQLPEEGLKFMVYLQKENIIDESGMPKERFSAEFPKEGPSILRIQQVVRGDSAAYFCASSLRQNGYTFGSGTRLTVV.

This clonotype was seen ten or more times. V and J are TRBV4-1 and TRBJ2-2; no reliable D call. V lost 1 base and J 8 bases, leaving 5 bases between the germline ends. CDR1 is MGHRA, CDR2 YSYEKL, per germline. This CDR3 contains 12 residues. The CDR3, as DNA: TGCGCCAGCAGCCAAGCACAGGGGGAGCTGTTTTTT. It specifies CASSQAQGELFF.

This chain uses TRBV7-4 with TRBJ1-5, with 7 bases that match TRBD1. The CDR3 is made up of 15 amino acids. Germline V gives CDR1 SGHVT, CDR2 SQSDAQ. Losses at the gene ends were 3 bases for V and 1 base for J; bases not matched to a gene: 3. CDR3 sequence (DNA): TGTGCCAGCAGCTTCGGACAGGCCAGCAATCAGCCCCAGCATTTT. Its translation is CASSFGQASNQPQHF.

This clonotype was detected many times. The V call is TRBV29-1, the J call TRBJ2-1; D tentatively fits TRBD1 or TRBD2 (6 bases each). Germline CDR1 reads SQVTM; CDR2 reads ANQGSEA. Deletions cut 1 base from V and 1 base from J, with 17 bases between. The CDR3 spans 17 residues. As DNA, the CDR3 is TGCAGCGTTGAAGTTCTGGGGGGCATTCAATCCTACAATGAGCAGTTCTTC. Translation gives CSVEVLGGIQSYNEQFF.

This clonotype was picked up a small number of times. This CDR3 reads CSVHGRLAVLGEQFF. CDR3 sequence (DNA): TGCAGCGTACATGGCCGACTAGCGGTGTTGGGTGAGCAGTTCTTC. The chain carries TRBV29-1 and TRBJ2-1; the match to TRBD2 covers 9 bases. Germline V lookup: CDR1 SQVTM, CDR2 ANQGSEA. This CDR3 has 15 residues. V trimming: 6 bases; J trimming: 9 bases; junction bases outside the gene matches: 15.

The V and J genes are TRBV29-1 and TRBJ2-6; tentative D call: TRBD1 (5 bases). The germline CDR1 and CDR2 sequences are SQVTM and ANQGSEA. The CDR3 has 15 residues. V shed 5 bases and J shed 4 bases, with 15 bases lying between them. DNA of the CDR3: TGCAGCGTTTTAACTCGGACACCCGGGGCCAACGTCCTGACTTTC. Amino acid sequence: CSVLTRTPGANVLTF.

V and J are TRBV27 and TRBJ2-6, with D uncertain. Trimming pared 0 bases from V and 0 bases from J, leaving 12 bases between. The germline CDR1 and CDR2 sequences are MNHEY and SMNVEV (reference sequence). This CDR3 spans 18 amino acids. The CDR3 DNA sequence: TGTGCCAGCAGTTTATCGGGTAGGGTTTACTCTGGGGCCAACGTCCTGACTTTC. Its translation: CASSLSGRVYSGANVLTF.

This clonotype came up many times. The chain joins TRBV5-1 to TRBJ2-7; D is perhaps TRBD1 or TRBD2 (5 bases each). Germline V gives CDR1 SGHRS, CDR2 YFSETQ. The CDR3 spans 13 residues. V lost 3 bases and J 5 bases, leaving 12 bases between the germline ends. The CDR3 reads CASSWEGTDEQYF. CDR3 coding DNA: TGCGCCAGCAGCTGGGAAGGGACGGACGAGCAGTACTTC.

The genes are TRBV19 and TRBJ1-2; D is perhaps TRBD1 (6 bases). This CDR3 comprises 15 residues. Deletions cut 6 bases from V and 2 bases from J, with 16 bases between. From germline, CDR1 is LNHDA and CDR2 SQIVND (reference sequence). The CDR3: CASSPRQALNYGYTF. In nucleotides, the CDR3 is TGTGCCAGTAGCCCCCGACAGGCTCTCAACTATGGCTACACCTTC.

Only a few counts were recorded for this clonotype. This chain uses TRBV12-3 or TRBV12-4 with TRBJ1-3; TRBD1 might be the D (5 bases). The CDR3 consists of 16 residues. Trimming removed 3 bases at V and 2 bases at J, with 14 bases between. DNA of the CDR3: TGTGCCAGCAGTTTGGGGGGTCGGGGTGCTGGAAACACCATATATTTT. Its protein is CASSLGGRGAGNTIYF.

This clonotype was seen only a few times. The chain carries TRBV7-9 and TRBJ2-5, with no clear D. This CDR3 has 12 residues. Germline CDR1 SEHNR, CDR2 FQNEAQ (reference sequence). V was trimmed by 5 bases and J by 5 bases, leaving 9 bases between them. CDR3 sequence (DNA): TGTGCCAGCAGCCTGTACCCCGAGACCCAGTACTTC. It is translated as CASSLYPETQYF.